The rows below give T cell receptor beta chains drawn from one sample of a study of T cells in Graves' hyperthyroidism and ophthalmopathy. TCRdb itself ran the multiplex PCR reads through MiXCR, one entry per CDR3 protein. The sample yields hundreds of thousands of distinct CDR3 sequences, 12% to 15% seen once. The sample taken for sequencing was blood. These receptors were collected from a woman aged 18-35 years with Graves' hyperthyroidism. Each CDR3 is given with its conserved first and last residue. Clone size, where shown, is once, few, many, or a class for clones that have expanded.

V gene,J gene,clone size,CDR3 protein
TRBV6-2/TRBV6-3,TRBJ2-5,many,CASSIRETQYF
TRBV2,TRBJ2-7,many,CASLVWSRDYEQYF
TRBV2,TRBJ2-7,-,CASFPSGDEQYF
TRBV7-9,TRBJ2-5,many,CASSSIGTSGRAQYF
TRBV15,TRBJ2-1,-,CATRSPSLGYEQFF
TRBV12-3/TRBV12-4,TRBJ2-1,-,CASSTLSHTGVSGASYNEQFF
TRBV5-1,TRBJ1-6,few,CASSVSGTQSVSPLHF
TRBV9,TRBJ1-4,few,CASSSRTGGEKLFF
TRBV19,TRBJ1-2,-,CASSTSGTNYGYTF
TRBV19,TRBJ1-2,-,CASTMGQFGYTF
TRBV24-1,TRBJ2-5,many,CATSDLRAAETQYF
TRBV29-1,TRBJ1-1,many,CSVYRQGGNTEAFF
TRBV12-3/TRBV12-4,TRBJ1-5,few,CASSFGGAWQPQHF
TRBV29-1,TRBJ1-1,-,CSELHWGARNTEAFF
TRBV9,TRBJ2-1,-,CASSVKASGGADNEQFF
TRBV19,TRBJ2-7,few,CASRGDRWLSYEQYF
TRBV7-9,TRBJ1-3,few,CASSLRGSTSGNTIYF
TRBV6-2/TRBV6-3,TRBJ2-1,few,CASSHPWTSGSEQFF
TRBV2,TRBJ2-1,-,CASSKYGLAGGENEQFF
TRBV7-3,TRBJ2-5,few,CASSTGPQGETQYF
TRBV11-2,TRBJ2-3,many,CASSPEGSGTDTQYF